In its sample, the clone carrying this TCR beta chain was seen many times. Its specificity is unknown. The data stem from a study of T cells in Graves' hyperthyroidism and ophthalmopathy. The investigators amplified TCR beta CDR3 regions from RNA transcripts. The TCR CDR3 first-round RT-PCR relied on the HTBI primer set. TCRdb redid the calling of the multiplex PCR reads with MiXCR, one entry per CDR3 protein. The sample holds 400,000 to 550,000 distinct CDR3 sequences, around a quarter seen once. Trimming took off 7 bases at V and 5 bases at J, with 17 bases between the two ends. The CDR3 totals 14 residues. The V gene's germline CDR1 is MNHEY and CDR2 SVGAGI. Overall study results and limits: The model identified upcoming ophthalmopathy a median approximately six months ahead of onset. Most thyroid-expanded clonotypes above 0.001 were also found in blood.

Exclusion of patients followed from uncontrolled infection, other autoimmune disease, pregnancy or lactation. From approximately 9.5 ml of fresh peripheral blood, PBMCs were isolated. This clonotype was obtained from a woman aged 25 to 39 with Graves' ophthalmopathy. The chain uses TRBV6-5 and TRBJ1-2, with D perhaps matching TRBD1 (5 bases). Specimen: blood. The CDR3 here is CASTSPGPYYGYTF. As DNA, the CDR3 is TGTGCCAGCACGTCCCCGGGACCCTATTATGGCTACACCTTC.